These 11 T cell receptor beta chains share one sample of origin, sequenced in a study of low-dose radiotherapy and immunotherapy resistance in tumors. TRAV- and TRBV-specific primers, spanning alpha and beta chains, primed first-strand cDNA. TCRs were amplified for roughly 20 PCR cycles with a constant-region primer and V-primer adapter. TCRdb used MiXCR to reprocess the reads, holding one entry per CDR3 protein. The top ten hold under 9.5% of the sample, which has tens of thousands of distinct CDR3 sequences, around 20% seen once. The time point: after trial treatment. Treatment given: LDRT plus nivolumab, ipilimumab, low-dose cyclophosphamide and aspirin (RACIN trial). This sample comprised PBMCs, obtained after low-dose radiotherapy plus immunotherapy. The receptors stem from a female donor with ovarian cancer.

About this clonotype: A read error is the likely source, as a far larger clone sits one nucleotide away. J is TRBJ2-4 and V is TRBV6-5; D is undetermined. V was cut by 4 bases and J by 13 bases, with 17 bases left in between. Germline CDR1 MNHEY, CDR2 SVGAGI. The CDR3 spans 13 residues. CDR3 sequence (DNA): TGTGCCAGCAGTTCCCCTTCTTACAATGAGCAGTACTTC. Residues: CASSSPSYNEQYF.

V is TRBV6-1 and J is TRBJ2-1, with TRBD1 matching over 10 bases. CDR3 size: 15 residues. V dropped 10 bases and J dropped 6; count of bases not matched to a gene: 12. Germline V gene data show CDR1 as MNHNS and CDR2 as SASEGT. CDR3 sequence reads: CAISPPDRGVNEQFF. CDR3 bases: TGTGCCATCAGCCCCCCGGACAGGGGGGTCAATGAGCAGTTCTTC.

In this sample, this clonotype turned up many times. The CDR3 reads CASRFALVNTEAFF. The CDR3, as DNA: TGTGCCAGTAGATTCGCGCTTGTGAACACTGAAGCTTTCTTT. This chain links TRBV19 with TRBJ1-1; no clear D. This CDR3 is 14 amino acids long. V was trimmed by 6 bases and J by 0 bases, leaving 11 bases between them. Per germline, CDR1 LNHDA and CDR2 SQIVND (reference sequence).

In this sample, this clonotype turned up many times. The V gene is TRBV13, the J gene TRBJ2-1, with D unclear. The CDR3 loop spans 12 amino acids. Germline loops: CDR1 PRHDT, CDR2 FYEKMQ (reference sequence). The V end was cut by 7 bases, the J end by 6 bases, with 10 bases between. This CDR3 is CASNSLGNEQFF. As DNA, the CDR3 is TGTGCCAGCAACTCACTTGGCAATGAGCAGTTCTTC.

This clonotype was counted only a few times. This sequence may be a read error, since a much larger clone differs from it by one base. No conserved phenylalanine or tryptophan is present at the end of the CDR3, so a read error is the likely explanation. The CDR3 DNA follows: TGCGCCAGCAGCCTGGGACTCACTAGCACAGATACGCAGTATTTG. Its translation is CASSLGLTSTDTQYL. This chain links TRBV4-3 with TRBJ2-3, with a weak D call TRBD2 (6 bases). The V end was cut by 4 bases, the J end by 0 bases, with 11 bases between. The CDR3 consists of 15 residues. Germline CDR1 LGHNA, CDR2 YSLEER.

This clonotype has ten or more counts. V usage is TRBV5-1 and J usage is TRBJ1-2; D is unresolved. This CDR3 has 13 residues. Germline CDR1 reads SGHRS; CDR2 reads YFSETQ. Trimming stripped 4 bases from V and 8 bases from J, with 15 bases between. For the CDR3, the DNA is TGCGCCAGCAGCCCAACGCCTGCCGGGGGCTACACCTTC. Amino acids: CASSPTPAGGYTF.

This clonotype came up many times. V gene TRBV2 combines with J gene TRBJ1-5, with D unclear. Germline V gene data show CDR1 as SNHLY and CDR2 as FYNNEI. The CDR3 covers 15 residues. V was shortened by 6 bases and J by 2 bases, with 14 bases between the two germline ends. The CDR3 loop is CASSVGGVGNQPQHF. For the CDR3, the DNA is TGTGCCAGCAGCGTAGGTGGAGTCGGCAATCAGCCCCAGCATTTT.

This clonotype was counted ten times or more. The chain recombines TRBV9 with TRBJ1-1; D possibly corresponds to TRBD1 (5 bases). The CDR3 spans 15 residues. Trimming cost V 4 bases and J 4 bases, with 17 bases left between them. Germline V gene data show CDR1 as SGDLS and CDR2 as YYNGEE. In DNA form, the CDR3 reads TGTGCCAGCAGCCCCGTCCATGGGGCGAGCACTGAAGCTTTCTTT. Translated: CASSPVHGASTEAFF.

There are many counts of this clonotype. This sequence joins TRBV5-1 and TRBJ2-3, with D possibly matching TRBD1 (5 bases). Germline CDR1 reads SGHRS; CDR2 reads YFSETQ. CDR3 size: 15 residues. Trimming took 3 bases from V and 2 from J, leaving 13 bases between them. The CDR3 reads CASSSQGRATDTQYF. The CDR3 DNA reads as TGCGCCAGCAGCTCCCAGGGAAGGGCCACAGATACGCAGTATTTT.

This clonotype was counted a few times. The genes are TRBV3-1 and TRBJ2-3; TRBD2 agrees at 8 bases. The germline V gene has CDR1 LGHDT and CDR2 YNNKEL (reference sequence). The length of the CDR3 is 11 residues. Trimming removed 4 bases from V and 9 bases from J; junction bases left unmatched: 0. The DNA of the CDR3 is TGTGCCAGCAGCCCGGGGGGGACGCAGTATTTT. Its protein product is CASSPGGTQYF.

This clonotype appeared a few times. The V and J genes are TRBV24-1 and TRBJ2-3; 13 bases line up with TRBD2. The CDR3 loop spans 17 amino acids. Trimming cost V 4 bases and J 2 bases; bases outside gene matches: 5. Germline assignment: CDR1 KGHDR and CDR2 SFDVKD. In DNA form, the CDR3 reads TGTGCCACCAGTGACGGACTAGCGGGAGTTCCCACAGATACGCAGTATTTT. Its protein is CATSDGLAGVPTDTQYF.